This T cell receptor beta chain was observed in a study of blood T cell repertoires in COVID-19. Turning to the study itself: Samples representing acute and convalescent COVID-19 were sourced from the United States, Italy and Spain.

In the source study's methods: Amplification of reference gene primers provided the estimated nucleated cell counts. TCRdb's copy holds only in-frame clones and misses some; the assay was immunoSEQ multiplex PCR. V and J calls plus clone size are reproduced from that table; the DNA served to infer D and trimming. The table lists 20,000 to 30,000 clones, almost 90% of them singletons. After removal of 4 bases from V and 7 bases from J, the junction contained 22 bases not matched to a gene. This CDR3 comprises 19 residues. CDR1 and CDR2 (germline): KGHSH, LQKENI. The chain carries TRBV18 and TRBJ2-1; 7 bases fit TRBD2. This TCR derives from a woman aged 55-70 years with active COVID-19. The sequencing input was peripheral blood. The CDR3 sequence is CASSRQGPAAAGVINEQFF. As DNA, the CDR3 is TGTGCCAGCTCACGACAAGGCCCCGCTGCGGCGGGAGTAATAAATGAGCAGTTCTTC.